This T cell receptor beta chain appears in the sequencing data of a study of OX40 agonist ivuxolimab in advanced cancers. The wider study: Subjects had a mean age of roughly 60 years, with a range of about 20 to 85; almost 85% were male. Partial responses were achieved by three patients, one with hepatocellular carcinoma and two with cutaneous melanoma. Participants could have had prior anti-PD-1, anti-PD-L1 or anti-CTLA-4 therapy, and roughly 39% had some. Whole-study findings and limits: The study found that CD8+ T cells averaged more expanded clones than CD4+.

Germline CDR1 is MNHNY and CDR2 is SVGAGI (reference sequence). V gave up 6 bases and J gave up 5 bases, with 4 bases separating them. There are 11 residues in the CDR3. Of note for this clone: Its target is not known.

Clones were sequenced by immunoSEQ multiplex PCR, and TCRdb holds only the in-frame ones, with some missing. The data contain 25,000 to 35,000 clones, approximately 91% of them singletons. This specimen consisted of CD4+ or CD8+ T cells sorted from blood, obtained in a trial of the OX40 agonist ivuxolimab. V gene TRBV6-6 combines with J gene TRBJ1-4; D remains unclear. The sequence was collected from an adult with an advanced solid tumor such as melanoma, head and neck, liver or kidney cancer. This CDR3 is CASRGNEKLFF. The CDR3 coding sequence is TGTGCCAGCAGGGGGAATGAAAAACTGTTTTTT.